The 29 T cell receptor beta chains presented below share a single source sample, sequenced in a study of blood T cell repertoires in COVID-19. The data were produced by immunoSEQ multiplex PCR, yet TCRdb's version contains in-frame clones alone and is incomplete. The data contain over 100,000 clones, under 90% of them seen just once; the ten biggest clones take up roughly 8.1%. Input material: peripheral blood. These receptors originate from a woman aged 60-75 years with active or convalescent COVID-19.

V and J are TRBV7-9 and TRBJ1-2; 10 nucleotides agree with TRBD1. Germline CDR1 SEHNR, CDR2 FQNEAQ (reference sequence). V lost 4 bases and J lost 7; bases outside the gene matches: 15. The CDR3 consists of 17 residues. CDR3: CASSSTGGNPLRSGYTF. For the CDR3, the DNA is TGTGCCAGCAGCTCGACAGGGGGCAATCCTCTTCGGAGTGGCTACACCTTC.

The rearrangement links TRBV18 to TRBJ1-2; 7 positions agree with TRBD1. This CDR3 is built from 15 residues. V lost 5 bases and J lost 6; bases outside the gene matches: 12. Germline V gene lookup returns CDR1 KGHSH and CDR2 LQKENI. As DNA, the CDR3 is TGTGCCAGCTCAACGACAGGGCGTGGGTACGATGGCTACACCTTC. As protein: CASSTTGRGYDGYTF. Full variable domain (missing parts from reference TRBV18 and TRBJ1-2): NAGVMQNPRHLVRRRGQEARLRCSPMKGHSHVYWYRQLPEEGLKFMVYLQKENIIDESGMPKERFSAEFPKEGPSILRIQQVVRGDSAAYFCASSTTGRGYDGYTFGSGTRLTVV.

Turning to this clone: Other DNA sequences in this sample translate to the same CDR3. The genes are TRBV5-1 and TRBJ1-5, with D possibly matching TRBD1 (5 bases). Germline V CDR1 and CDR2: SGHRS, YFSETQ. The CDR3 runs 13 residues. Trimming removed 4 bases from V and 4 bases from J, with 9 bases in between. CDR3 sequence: CASSPGGNQPQHF. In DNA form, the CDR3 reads TGCGCCAGCAGCCCCGGGGGTAATCAGCCCCAGCATTTT. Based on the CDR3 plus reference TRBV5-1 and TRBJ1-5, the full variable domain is KAGVTQTPRYLIKTRGQQVTLSCSPISGHRSVSWYQQTPGQGLQFLFEYFSETQRNKGNFPGRFSGRQFSNSRSEMNVSTLELGDSALYLCASSPGGNQPQHFGDGTRLSIL.

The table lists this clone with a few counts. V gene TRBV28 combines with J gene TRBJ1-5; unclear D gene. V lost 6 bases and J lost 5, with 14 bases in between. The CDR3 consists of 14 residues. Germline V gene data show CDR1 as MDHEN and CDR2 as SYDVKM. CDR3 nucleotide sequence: TGTGCCAGCAGCCTGCGTCGGGAATATCAGCCCCAGCATTTT. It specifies CASSLRREYQPQHF. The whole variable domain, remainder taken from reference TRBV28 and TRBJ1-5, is DVKVTQSSRYLVKRTGEKVFLECVQDMDHENMFWYRQDPGLGLRLIYFSYDVKMKEKGDIPEGYSVSREKKERFSLILESASTNQTSMYLCASSLRREYQPQHFGDGTRLSIL.

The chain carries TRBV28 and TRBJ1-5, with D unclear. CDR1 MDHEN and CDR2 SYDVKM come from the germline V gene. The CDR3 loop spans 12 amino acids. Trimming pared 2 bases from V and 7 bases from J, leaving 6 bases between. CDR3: CASSLLGQPQHF. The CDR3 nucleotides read TGTGCCAGCAGTTTACTAGGCCAGCCCCAGCATTTT.

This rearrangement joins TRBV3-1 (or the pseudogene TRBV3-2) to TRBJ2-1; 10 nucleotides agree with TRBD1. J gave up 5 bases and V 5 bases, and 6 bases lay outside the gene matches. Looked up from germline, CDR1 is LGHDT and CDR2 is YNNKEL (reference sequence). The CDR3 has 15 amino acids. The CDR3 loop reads CASSWGQGRDNEQFF. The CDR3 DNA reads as TGTGCCAGCAGCTGGGGACAGGGGAGGGACAATGAGCAGTTCTTC.

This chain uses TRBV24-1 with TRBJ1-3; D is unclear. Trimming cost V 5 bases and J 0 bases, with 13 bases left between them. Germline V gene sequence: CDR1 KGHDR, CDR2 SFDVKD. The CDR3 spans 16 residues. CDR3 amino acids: CATSASRGSSGNTIYF. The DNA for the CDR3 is TGTGCCACCAGTGCTTCACGGGGAAGCTCTGGAAACACCATATATTTT.

DNA of the CDR3: TGTGCCAGCAGTTACTCACGCGACTCTGGAAACACCATATATTTT. This sequence encodes CASSYSRDSGNTIYF. J is TRBJ1-3 and V is TRBV6-5; no reliable D call. Between the trimmed V and J ends, which lost 0 bases and 0 bases, there was a span of 6 bases. CDR1 and CDR2 from the germline V gene are MNHEY and SVGAGI. The CDR3 is made up of 15 amino acids.

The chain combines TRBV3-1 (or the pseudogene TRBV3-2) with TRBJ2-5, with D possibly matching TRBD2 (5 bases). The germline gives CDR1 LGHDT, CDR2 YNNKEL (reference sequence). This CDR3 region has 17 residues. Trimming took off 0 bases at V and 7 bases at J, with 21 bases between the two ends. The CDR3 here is CASSQDPPRTARGTQYF. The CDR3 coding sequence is TGTGCCAGCAGCCAAGATCCCCCGCGGACGGCTCGGGGGACCCAGTACTTC.

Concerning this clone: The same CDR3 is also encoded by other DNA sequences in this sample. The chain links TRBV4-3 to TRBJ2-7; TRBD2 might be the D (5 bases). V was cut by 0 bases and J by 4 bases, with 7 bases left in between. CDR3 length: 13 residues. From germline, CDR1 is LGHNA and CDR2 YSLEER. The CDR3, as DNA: TGCGCCAGCAGCCAAGATCGGGGTTACGAGCAGTACTTC. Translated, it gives CASSQDRGYEQYF.

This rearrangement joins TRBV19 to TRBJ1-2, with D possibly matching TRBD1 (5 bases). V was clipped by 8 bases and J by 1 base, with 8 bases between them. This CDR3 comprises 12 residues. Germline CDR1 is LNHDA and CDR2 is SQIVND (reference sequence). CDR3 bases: TGTGCCAGTGGCAGGGTTAACTATGGCTACACCTTC. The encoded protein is CASGRVNYGYTF.

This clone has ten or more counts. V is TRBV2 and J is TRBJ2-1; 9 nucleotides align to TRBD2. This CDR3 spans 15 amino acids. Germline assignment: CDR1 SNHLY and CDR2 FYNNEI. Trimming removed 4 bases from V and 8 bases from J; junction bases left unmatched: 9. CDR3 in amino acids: CASSVVAGGQHEQFF. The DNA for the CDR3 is TGTGCCAGCAGTGTAGTGGCGGGGGGGCAGCATGAGCAGTTCTTC.

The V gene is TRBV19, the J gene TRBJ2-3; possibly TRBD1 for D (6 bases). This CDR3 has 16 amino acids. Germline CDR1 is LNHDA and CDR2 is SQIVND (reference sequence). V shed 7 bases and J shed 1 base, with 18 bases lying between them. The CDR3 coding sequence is TGTGCCAGTACCATAAACCCGACAGGACGCACAGATACGCAGTATTTT. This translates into CASTINPTGRTDTQYF.

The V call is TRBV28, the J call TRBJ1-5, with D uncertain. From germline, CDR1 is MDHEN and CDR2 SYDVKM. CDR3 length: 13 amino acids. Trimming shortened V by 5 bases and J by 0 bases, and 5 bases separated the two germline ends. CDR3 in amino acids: CASSPNSNQPQHF. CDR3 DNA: TGTGCCAGCAGTCCAAATAGCAATCAGCCCCAGCATTTT.

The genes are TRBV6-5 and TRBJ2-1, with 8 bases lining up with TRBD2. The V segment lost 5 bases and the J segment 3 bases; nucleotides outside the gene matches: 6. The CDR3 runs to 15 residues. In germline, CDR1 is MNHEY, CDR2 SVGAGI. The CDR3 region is CASSRGGFFYNEQFF. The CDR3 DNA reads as TGTGCCAGCAGTCGGGGGGGATTCTTCTACAATGAGCAGTTCTTC.

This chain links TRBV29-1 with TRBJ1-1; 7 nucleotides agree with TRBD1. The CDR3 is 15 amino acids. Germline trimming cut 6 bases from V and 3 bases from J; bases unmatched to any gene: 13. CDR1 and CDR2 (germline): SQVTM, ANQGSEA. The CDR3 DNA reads TGCAGCGTGGGGATACAGGGGTGGGGCGACACTGAAGCTTTCTTT. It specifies CSVGIQGWGDTEAFF.

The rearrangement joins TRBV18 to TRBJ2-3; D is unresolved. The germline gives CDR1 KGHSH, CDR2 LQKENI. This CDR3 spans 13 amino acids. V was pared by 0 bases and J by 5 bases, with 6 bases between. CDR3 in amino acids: CASSPPLVDTQYF. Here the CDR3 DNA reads TGTGCCAGCTCACCACCGTTAGTAGATACGCAGTATTTT.

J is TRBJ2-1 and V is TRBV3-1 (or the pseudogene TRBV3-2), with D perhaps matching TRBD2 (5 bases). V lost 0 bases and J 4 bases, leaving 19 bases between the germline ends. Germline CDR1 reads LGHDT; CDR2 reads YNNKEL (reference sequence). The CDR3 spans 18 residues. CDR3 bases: TGTGCCAGCAGCCAAGAGCGGAGGTTAAACTCGCGGTACAATGAGCAGTTCTTC. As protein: CASSQERRLNSRYNEQFF.

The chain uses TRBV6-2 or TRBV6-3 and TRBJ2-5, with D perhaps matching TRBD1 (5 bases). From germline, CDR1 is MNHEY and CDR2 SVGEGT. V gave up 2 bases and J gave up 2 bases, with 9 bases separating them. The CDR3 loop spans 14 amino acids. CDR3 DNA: TGTGCCAGCAGTTACGGACACACGCAAGAGACCCAGTACTTC. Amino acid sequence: CASSYGHTQETQYF.

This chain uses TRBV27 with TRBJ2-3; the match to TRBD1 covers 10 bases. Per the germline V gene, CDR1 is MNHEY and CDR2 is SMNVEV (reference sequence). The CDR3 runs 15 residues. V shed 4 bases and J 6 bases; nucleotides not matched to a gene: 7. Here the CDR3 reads CASSSGTGDDDTQYF. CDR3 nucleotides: TGTGCCAGCAGTTCCGGGACAGGGGACGACGATACGCAGTATTTT.

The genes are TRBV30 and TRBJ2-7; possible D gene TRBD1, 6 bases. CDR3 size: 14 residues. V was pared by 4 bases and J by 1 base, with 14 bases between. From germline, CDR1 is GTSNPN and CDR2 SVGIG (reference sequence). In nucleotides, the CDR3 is TGTGCCTGGACCCGAGGGGGTACATCCTACGAGCAGTACTTC. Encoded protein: CAWTRGGTSYEQYF. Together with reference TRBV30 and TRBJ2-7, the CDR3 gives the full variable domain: SQTIHQWPATLVQPVGSPLSLECTVEGTSNPNLYWYRQAAGRGLQLLFYSVGIGQISSEVPQNLSASRPQDRQFILSSKKLLLSDSGFYLCAWTRGGTSYEQYFGPGTRLTVT.

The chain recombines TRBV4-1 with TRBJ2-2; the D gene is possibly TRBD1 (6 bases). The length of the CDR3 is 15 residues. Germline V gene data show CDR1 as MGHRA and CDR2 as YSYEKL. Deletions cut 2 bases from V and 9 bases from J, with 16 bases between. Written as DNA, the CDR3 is TGCGCCAGCAGCCAATTTTCACAGGGTTCGAGGGAGCTGTTTTTT. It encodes CASSQFSQGSRELFF.

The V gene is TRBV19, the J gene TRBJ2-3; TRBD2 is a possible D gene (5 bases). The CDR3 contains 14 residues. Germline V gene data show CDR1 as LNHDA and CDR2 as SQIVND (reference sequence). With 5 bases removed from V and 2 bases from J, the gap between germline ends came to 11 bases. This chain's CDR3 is CASSPTGNTDTQYF. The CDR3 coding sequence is TGTGCCAGTAGTCCGACGGGGAACACAGATACGCAGTATTTT.

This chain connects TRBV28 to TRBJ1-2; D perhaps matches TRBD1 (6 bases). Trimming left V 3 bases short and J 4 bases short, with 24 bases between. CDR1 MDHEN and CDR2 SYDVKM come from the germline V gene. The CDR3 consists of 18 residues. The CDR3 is CASSFSLGQSAQGYGYTF. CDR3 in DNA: TGTGCCAGCAGTTTTTCCCTAGGACAGTCCGCCCAAGGCTATGGCTACACCTTC.

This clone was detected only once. Written as DNA, the CDR3 is TGTGCCAGCAGCTTAGCAGCGGGGGGACTATCCATCTACAATGAGCAGTTCTTC. Protein sequence: CASSLAAGGLSIYNEQFF. The rearrangement joins TRBV7-2 to TRBJ2-1, with 9 bases lining up with TRBD2. V was clipped by 0 bases and J by 3 bases; unmatched bases: 9. CDR1 and CDR2 from the germline V gene are SGHTA and FQGNSA. The CDR3 is 18 amino acids.

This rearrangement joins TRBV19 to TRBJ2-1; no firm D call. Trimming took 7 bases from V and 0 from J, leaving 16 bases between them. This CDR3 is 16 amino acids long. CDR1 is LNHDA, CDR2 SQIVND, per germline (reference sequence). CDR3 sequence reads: CASTPARVSSYNEQFF. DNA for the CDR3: TGTGCCAGTACCCCCGCCCGGGTGAGCTCCTACAATGAGCAGTTCTTC.

This CDR3 reads CATSDSTRTGGMDGYTF. Here the CDR3 DNA reads TGTGCCACCAGTGATTCTACCCGGACAGGGGGCATGGATGGCTACACCTTC. V usage is TRBV24-1 and J usage is TRBJ1-2, with TRBD1 identical over 11 bases. The CDR3 extends over 17 amino acids. The junction had 10 bases not matched to a gene; V was cut back by 2 bases and J by 6 bases. Germline loops: CDR1 KGHDR, CDR2 SFDVKD.

The CDR3 DNA sequence: TGTGCCTCTACCGTCGTGGGGGGACTTAATGAAAAACTGTTTTTT. It encodes CASTVVGGLNEKLFF. The chain couples TRBV30 to TRBJ1-4; TRBD1 is a possible D gene (5 bases). Germline V gene lookup returns CDR1 GTSNPN and CDR2 SVGIG (reference sequence). This CDR3 is 15 amino acids long. Trimming removed 7 bases from V and 4 bases from J, with 19 bases in between.

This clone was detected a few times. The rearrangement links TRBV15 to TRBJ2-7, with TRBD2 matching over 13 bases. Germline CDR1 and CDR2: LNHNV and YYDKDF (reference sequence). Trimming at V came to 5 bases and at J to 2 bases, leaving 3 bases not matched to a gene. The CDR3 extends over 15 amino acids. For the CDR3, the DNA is TGTGCCACCAGCGAGGGACTAGCGGGGACCTACGAGCAGTACTTC. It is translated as CATSEGLAGTYEQYF. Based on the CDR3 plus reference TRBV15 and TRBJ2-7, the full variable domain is DAMVIQNPRYQVTQFGKPVTLSCSQTLNHNVMYWYQQKSSQAPKLLFHYYDKDFNNEADTPDNFQSRRPNTSFCFLDIRSPGLGDTAMYLCATSEGLAGTYEQYFGPGTRLTVT.